This T cell receptor beta chain was documented in a study of shared clonotypes between healthy human individuals. The wider study: A few men and a couple of women, aged 18 to 49, were donors.

The donors, all of them Caucasian adults, lived in Nashville, Tennessee. As to this clone: Antigen specificity is unknown. Distinct nucleotide sequences in the sample also encode this CDR3.

V gave up 0 bases and J gave up 4 bases, with 8 bases separating them. The CDR3 extends over 13 amino acids. Germline V gene sequence: CDR1 SGHRS, CDR2 YFSETQ. Broader study findings: On the whole, naive subsets had larger estimated richness than memory subsets had.

In the authors' workflow: ImmunoSEQ yielded junction-only sequences lacking quality scores, so filtering differed. TCRdb's copy holds only in-frame clones and misses some; the assay was immunoSEQ multiplex PCR. For V, J and clone size, that table is used; D and trimming come from the DNA. The repertoire holds around 2.3 million clones, around 95% seen once, with about 0.13% in the top ten. This clonotype was sampled from a man aged 18 to 30 in good health. Sequencing was carried out using naive CD4+ T cells sorted from blood. Subset reported: CD45RA+ positively selected. The rearrangement links TRBV5-1 to TRBJ2-7; a possible D gene is TRBD1 (5 bases). The CDR3 region has the DNA TGCGCCAGCAGCTTGGGACAGTCGTACGAGCAGTACTTC. This translates into CASSLGQSYEQYF. The full variable domain, in which reference TRBV5-1 and TRBJ2-7 provide the parts outside the CDR3, is KAGVTQTPRYLIKTRGQQVTLSCSPISGHRSVSWYQQTPGQGLQFLFEYFSETQRNKGNFPGRFSGRQFSNSRSEMNVSTLELGDSALYLCASSLGQSYEQYFGPGTRLTVT.